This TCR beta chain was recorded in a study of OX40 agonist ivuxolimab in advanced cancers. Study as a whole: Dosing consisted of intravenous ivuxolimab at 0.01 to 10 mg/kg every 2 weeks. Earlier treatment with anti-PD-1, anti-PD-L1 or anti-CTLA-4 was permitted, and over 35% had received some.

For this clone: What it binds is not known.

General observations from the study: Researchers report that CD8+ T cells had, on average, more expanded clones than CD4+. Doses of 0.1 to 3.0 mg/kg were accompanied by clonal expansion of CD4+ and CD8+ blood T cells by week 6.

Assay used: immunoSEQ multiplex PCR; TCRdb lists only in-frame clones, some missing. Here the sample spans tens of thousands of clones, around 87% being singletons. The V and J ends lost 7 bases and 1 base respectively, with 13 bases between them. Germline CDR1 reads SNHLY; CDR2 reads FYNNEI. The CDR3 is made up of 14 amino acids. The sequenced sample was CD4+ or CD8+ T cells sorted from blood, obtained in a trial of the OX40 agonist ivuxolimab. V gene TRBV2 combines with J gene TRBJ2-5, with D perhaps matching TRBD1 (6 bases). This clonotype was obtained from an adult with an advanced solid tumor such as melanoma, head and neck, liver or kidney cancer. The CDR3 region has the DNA TGTGCCAGCAATAGCAGGGGTTCCCAAGAGACCCAGTACTTC. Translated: CASNSRGSQETQYF.